This TCR beta chain appears in the sequencing data of a study of blood T cell repertoires in COVID-19. Study at large: The samples span acute and convalescent COVID-19 from the United States, Italy and Spain. PBMCs, B-cell-depleted T cells, or T cells were the source of the cDNA or gDNA that made up the material.

This clone was recorded a few times. CDR3 length: 15 residues. The junction had 3 bases not matched to a gene; V was cut back by 4 bases and J by 4 bases. Germline V lookup: CDR1 SEHNR, CDR2 FQNEAQ (reference sequence). Original processing methods: Reference gene primers were amplified, and this amplification served to estimate nucleated cell counts. Assay used: immunoSEQ multiplex PCR; TCRdb lists only in-frame clones, some missing. The D gene and trimming were derived from the DNA, and the V and J assignments and clone size from that table. This sample carries 200,000 to 300,000 clones, 86% of them seen once, and the ten largest clones take approximately 9.8%.

This chain joins TRBV7-9 and TRBJ2-1, with 11 bases that match TRBD2. What was sequenced was peripheral blood. The clonotype was recovered from a man in his forties who had recovered from COVID-19. The CDR3 is CASSSGTSGYNEQFF. CDR3 nucleotide sequence: TGTGCCAGCAGCTCCGGGACTAGCGGATACAATGAGCAGTTCTTC.